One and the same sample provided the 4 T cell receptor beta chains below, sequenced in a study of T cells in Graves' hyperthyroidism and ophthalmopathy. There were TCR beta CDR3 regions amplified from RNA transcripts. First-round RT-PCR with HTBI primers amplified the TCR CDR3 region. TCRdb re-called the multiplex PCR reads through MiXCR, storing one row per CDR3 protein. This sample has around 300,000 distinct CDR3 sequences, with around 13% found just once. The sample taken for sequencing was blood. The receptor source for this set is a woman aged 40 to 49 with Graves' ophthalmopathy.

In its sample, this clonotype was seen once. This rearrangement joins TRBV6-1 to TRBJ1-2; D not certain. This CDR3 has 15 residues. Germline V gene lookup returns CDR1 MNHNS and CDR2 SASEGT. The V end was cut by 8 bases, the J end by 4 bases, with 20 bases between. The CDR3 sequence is CASGVLSEVFYGYTF. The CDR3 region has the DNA TGTGCCAGCGGTGTCCTATCCGAAGTTTTCTATGGCTACACCTTC.

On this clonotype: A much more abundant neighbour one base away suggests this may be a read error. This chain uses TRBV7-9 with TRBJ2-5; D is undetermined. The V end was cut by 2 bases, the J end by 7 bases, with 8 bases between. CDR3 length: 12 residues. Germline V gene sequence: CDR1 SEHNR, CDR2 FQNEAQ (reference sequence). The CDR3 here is CASSLKSRTQYF. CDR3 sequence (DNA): TGTGCCAGCAGCTTAAAGAGCAGGACCCAGTACTTC.

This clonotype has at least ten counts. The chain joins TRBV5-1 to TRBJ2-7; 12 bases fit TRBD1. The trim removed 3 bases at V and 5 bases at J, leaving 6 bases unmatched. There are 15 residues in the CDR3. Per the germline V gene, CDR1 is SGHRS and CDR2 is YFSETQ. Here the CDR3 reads CASSWTGTGGDEQYF. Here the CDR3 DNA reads TGCGCCAGCAGCTGGACCGGGACAGGGGGCGACGAGCAGTACTTC.

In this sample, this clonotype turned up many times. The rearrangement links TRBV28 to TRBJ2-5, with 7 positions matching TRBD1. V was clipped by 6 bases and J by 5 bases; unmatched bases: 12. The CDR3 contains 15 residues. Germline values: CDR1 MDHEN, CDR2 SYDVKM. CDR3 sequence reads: CASSPTGIFGETQYF. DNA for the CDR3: TGTGCCAGCAGCCCGACAGGGATTTTTGGGGAGACCCAGTACTTC. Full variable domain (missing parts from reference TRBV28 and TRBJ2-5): DVKVTQSSRYLVKRTGEKVFLECVQDMDHENMFWYRQDPGLGLRLIYFSYDVKMKEKGDIPEGYSVSREKKERFSLILESASTNQTSMYLCASSPTGIFGETQYFGPGTRLLVL.